Described below is a single T cell receptor beta chain sequence and its context. Its antigen remains undetermined. Base-call qualities are not available, and no considerably larger clone is one nucleotide away. Receptor amplification or capture employed PCR. The run used an Illumina HiSeq 2500. To reduce PCR and sequencing biases, unique molecular identifiers were built into the TCR beta cDNA libraries. Per 1 to 10 million input T cells, 500,000 or so cDNA molecules were obtained, such that each molecule approximated one T cell. The patient libraries were prepared and sequenced using the same protocol as the earlier healthy control dataset. Within a given batch, samples were prepared together, multiplexed and sequenced on the same HiSeq lane. Under the source paper's analysis protocol: Raw barcoded reads were processed with MIGEC, discarding single-read molecular identifier groups before consensus assembly and CDR3 extraction. VDJtools was used for post-analysis of the clonotype tables, and diversity was normalized by down-sampling every dataset to the size of the smallest sample. Repertoire overlap clustering matched CDR3 amino acid but not nucleotide sequences to correct batch-related cross-sample contamination. TCRdb itself trimmed the public reads at Q25 with fastp, ran MiXCR and retained productive beta chains. Rows with a matching CDR3 protein are joined into one entry that keeps the most common DNA and genes. The V and J calls shown here were made by TCRdb, not taken from the authors' results. For this sample there are roughly 540,000 distinct CDR3 sequences; less than 40% appear just once. About 6% of the sample belongs to the ten largest clones.

From V the trimming removes 7 bases and from J it removes 6 bases, while the gene matches leave 13 bases of the junction unaccounted for. CDR1 and CDR2, looked up from the germline V gene, are ENHRY and SYGVKD. From cysteine to phenylalanine, the CDR3 is 15 amino acids long. Solely the CDR3 DNA is kept, with 45 bases framed from the first base. These data are taken from a study of post-analysis software for immune sequencing data (dated by TCRdb to about 2015). About the full investigation: Disease courses on record covered relapsing-remitting, secondary progressive and progressive-relapsing multiple sclerosis, though some patients had no subtype annotation. The patient repertoires were compared against approximately ten previously published healthy control repertoires obtained from donors aged 6 to 25 years. A subset of samples was prepared in parallel using single-end sample barcoding, then pooled and co-amplified after Illumina adapter ligation. General conclusions and limits of the study: Strong co-clustering of samples prepared in the same batch was shown by direct clustering with F measure, prompting a batch-effect correction. Normalized Chao1 diversity was significantly lower in multiple sclerosis patients than controls, suggesting substantial peripheral T-cell clonal expansion. The multiple sclerosis patient group was slightly younger than the control group. Patients showed significantly higher frequencies than controls for several TRBV segments, among them TRBV5-6, TRBV5-1 and TRBV20-1.

TCR beta repertoires were profiled from peripheral blood of 10 to 15 young patients with multiple sclerosis to demonstrate the VDJtools post-analysis software. Multiple sclerosis patients were children and adolescents aged roughly 6 to 17 years. Here the chain combines TRBV10-3 and TRBJ1-2, with 8 bases in between that match TRBD1. Sequenced input: blood. The TCR was taken from a girl aged 2 to 17 with multiple sclerosis. The nucleotide sequence is TGTGCCATCAAGGCGGCAGGGGGCTTTATGAATGGCTACACCTTC. It encodes CAIKAAGGFMNGYTF.